The following is a T cell receptor (beta chain) sequence with its context. The antigen remains undetermined. MiXCR, run by TCRdb on the 5' RACE reads, gives a single entry per CDR3 protein. The table shows 670,000 or so distinct CDR3 sequences, with around 20% occurring only once. This specimen comes from a study of CD8 T cells in ankylosing spondylitis. Study-wide results and caveats: From matched ankylosing spondylitis synovial fluid, disease-linked clones were reportedly recovered at significantly enriched levels. Seven or eight highly homologous variants made up a TCR beta motif, and this motif appeared characteristic of ankylosing spondylitis blood.

The clonotype comes from a male donor with ankylosing spondylitis. Sequenced sample: blood, either unsorted or a sorted T cell fraction (not recorded which).

CDR3: CASRSGGRGDTQYF. As DNA, the CDR3 is TGTGCCAGCAGGTCGGGGGGCCGCGGAGATACGCAGTATTTT. The chain links TRBV6-1 to TRBJ2-3; D possibly corresponds to TRBD2 (7 bases). This CDR3 contains 14 residues. The V end was cut by 6 bases, the J end by 5 bases, with 15 bases between. In germline, CDR1 is MNHNS, CDR2 SASEGT.